These 12 T cell receptor beta chains came from one sample sequenced in a study of shared clonotypes between healthy human individuals. Produced via immunoSEQ multiplex PCR; TCRdb's table is partial and in-frame only. The sample carries 2 million to 3 million clones, approximately 92% recorded once. The specimen was naive CD4+ T cells sorted from blood. Subset denoted: CD45RA+ positively selected. These receptors were taken from a young man in good health.

The rearrangement uses TRBV5-6 and TRBJ2-5, with unresolved D. The CDR3 extends over 15 amino acids. Trimming took off 0 bases at V and 1 base at J, with 10 bases between the two ends. CDR1 is SGHDT and CDR2 is YYEEEE in the germline V gene. CDR3 DNA sequence: TGTGCCAGCAGCTTGGCATGGACGCCCCAAGAGACCCAGTACTTC. This sequence encodes CASSLAWTPQETQYF.

V and J are TRBV10-1 and TRBJ2-2; D not resolved. The CDR3 contains 14 residues. The V gene lost 2 bases and the J gene lost 0 bases, with 4 bases spanning the gap. Germline assignment: CDR1 WNHNN and CDR2 SYGVQD (reference sequence). DNA of the CDR3: TGCGCCAGCAGTGAGCCCTCGAACACCGGGGAGCTGTTTTTT. Its protein product is CASSEPSNTGELFF.

The chain is built from TRBV4-1 and TRBJ1-2; D not certain. This CDR3 comprises 16 residues. CDR1 is MGHRA and CDR2 is YSYEKL in the germline V gene. V was clipped by 0 bases and J by 4 bases, with 15 bases between them. As DNA, the CDR3 is TGCGCCAGCAGCCAAGATTACCCGCGGCAGACCTATGGCTACACCTTC. The encoded protein is CASSQDYPRQTYGYTF.

As to this clone: Other DNA sequences of this sample code for an identical CDR3. The chain uses TRBV5-1 and TRBJ2-7; 7 bases line up with TRBD1. The CDR3 spans 13 residues. Germline trimming cut 4 bases from V and 1 base from J; bases unmatched to any gene: 2. The germline CDR1 and CDR2 sequences are SGHRS and YFSETQ. The CDR3, as DNA: TGCGCCAGCAGCCCGGGACAGTCCTACGAGCAGTACTTC. Translating it yields CASSPGQSYEQYF.

This clone occurred once. V gene TRBV6-6 combines with J gene TRBJ2-1; 15 bases are a match to TRBD2. The CDR3 runs to 14 residues. Trimming cost V 8 bases and J 8 bases; bases outside gene matches: 4. In germline, CDR1 is MNHNY, CDR2 SVGAGI (reference sequence). The CDR3 loop reads CASGGLAGGDEQFF. The DNA of the CDR3 is TGTGCCAGCGGGGGACTAGCGGGGGGAGATGAGCAGTTCTTC.

The chain uses TRBV2 and TRBJ2-1; unclear D gene. Trimming left V 7 bases short and J 10 bases short, with 11 bases between. The CDR3 consists of 11 residues. From germline, CDR1 is SNHLY and CDR2 FYNNEI. The chain's CDR3 is CASTPSLEQFF. DNA of the CDR3: TGTGCCAGCACCCCCTCTCTCGAGCAGTTCTTC.

The chain links TRBV18 to TRBJ2-1; D is uncertain. The germline CDR1 and CDR2 sequences are KGHSH and LQKENI. The germline V and J ends were trimmed by 2 bases and 5 bases, with 10 bases remaining between them. This CDR3 contains 14 residues. CDR3 bases: TGTGCCAGCTCACCATCCTCACTTAACAATGAGCAGTTCTTC. Translating it yields CASSPSSLNNEQFF.

The chain joins TRBV5-5 to TRBJ2-7; 8 bases fit TRBD2. The junction had 9 bases not matched to a gene; V was cut back by 4 bases and J by 0 bases. Germline assignment: CDR1 SGHKS and CDR2 YYEKEE (reference sequence). The CDR3 totals 16 residues. CDR3 loop: CASSPGRGLVSYEQYF. In DNA, the CDR3 is TGTGCCAGCAGCCCGGGACGGGGACTAGTCTCCTACGAGCAGTACTTC.

The chain uses TRBV11-2 and TRBJ2-1; no reliable D call. V lost 3 bases and J lost 8, with 8 bases in between. Germline-derived CDR1 and CDR2 are SGHAT and FQNNGV. This CDR3 spans 12 amino acids. The CDR3 nucleotides read TGTGCCAGCAGCTTTAGTCGGTATGAGCAGTTCTTC. Protein product: CASSFSRYEQFF.

The chain carries TRBV4-1 and TRBJ2-7; 10 bases match TRBD2. The J segment lost 6 bases and the V segment lost 4 bases, leaving 6 bases of the junction unmatched. The CDR3 has 14 residues. CDR1 and CDR2 (germline): MGHRA, YSYEKL. The CDR3, as DNA: TGCGCCAGCAGCCCGCCGGGACTAGCGAGCGAGCAGTACTTC. As protein: CASSPPGLASEQYF.

The chain uses TRBV29-1 and TRBJ1-2; 8 bases fit TRBD1. This CDR3 comprises 13 residues. Germline CDR1 and CDR2: SQVTM and ANQGSEA. Germline trimming cut 4 bases from V and 8 bases from J; bases unmatched to any gene: 9. The CDR3 here is CSVVGQGTLGYTF. Written as DNA, the CDR3 is TGCAGCGTTGTTGGACAGGGAACTCTCGGCTACACCTTC.

The rearrangement links TRBV29-1 to TRBJ2-1; the match to TRBD2 covers 12 bases. The junction had 9 bases not matched to a gene; V was cut back by 4 bases and J by 2 bases. This CDR3 is built from 17 residues. Germline V gene sequence: CDR1 SQVTM, CDR2 ANQGSEA. The CDR3: CSVAPGLAGLTYNEQFF. The CDR3 DNA sequence: TGCAGCGTTGCCCCAGGACTAGCGGGGCTCACCTACAATGAGCAGTTCTTC.